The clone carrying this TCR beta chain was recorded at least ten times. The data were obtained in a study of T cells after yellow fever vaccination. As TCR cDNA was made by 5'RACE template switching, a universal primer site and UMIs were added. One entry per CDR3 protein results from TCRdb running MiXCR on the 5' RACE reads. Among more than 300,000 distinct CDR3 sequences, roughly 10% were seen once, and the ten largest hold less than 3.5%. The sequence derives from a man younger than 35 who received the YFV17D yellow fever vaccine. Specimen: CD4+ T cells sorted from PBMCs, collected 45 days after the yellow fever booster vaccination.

The CDR3 nucleotides are TGTGCCAGCAGCCCCCAGACTTATGGCTACACCTTC. Protein sequence: CASSPQTYGYTF. This chain joins TRBV7-2 and TRBJ1-2; D gene ambiguous. The CDR3 length is 12 residues. In germline, CDR1 is SGHTA, CDR2 FQGNSA. The V end lost 5 bases, the J end lost 5 bases, and 9 bases lay between the germline ends.